One and the same sample provided the 24 T cell receptor beta chains below, sequenced in a study of blood T cell repertoires in COVID-19. Assay used: immunoSEQ multiplex PCR; TCRdb lists only in-frame clones, some missing. The table lists about 59,000 clones, around 80% of them singletons. Sequencing was carried out using peripheral blood. These receptors all stem from a woman aged 70 to 79 with acute or convalescent COVID-19.

This clone was found a few times. The chain carries TRBV4-3 and TRBJ2-1; 12 positions match TRBD2. The CDR3 runs to 17 residues. Germline V gene lookup returns CDR1 LGHNA and CDR2 YSLEER. Germline trimming cut 0 bases from V and 9 bases from J; bases unmatched to any gene: 9. CDR3 amino acids: CASSQDLASGGAGEQFF. DNA of the CDR3: TGCGCCAGCAGCCAAGATTTGGCTAGCGGGGGGGCGGGTGAGCAGTTCTTC.

Sample share makes this clone medium-sized. The chain employs TRBV6-2 or TRBV6-3 and TRBJ2-3; 7 bases align to TRBD1. The CDR3 length is 15 residues. Germline V gene sequence: CDR1 MNHEY, CDR2 SVGEGT. The junction had 3 bases not matched to a gene; V was cut back by 3 bases and J by 0 bases. Written as DNA, the CDR3 is TGTGCCAGCAGTTATCGGGACAGAAGCACAGATACGCAGTATTTT. It yields the protein CASSYRDRSTDTQYF.

This chain joins TRBV13 and TRBJ1-2, with 9 bases matching TRBD1. J gave up 4 bases and V 1 base, and 4 bases lay outside the gene matches. Per germline, CDR1 PRHDT and CDR2 FYEKMQ (reference sequence). The length of the CDR3 is 15 residues. The DNA for the CDR3 is TGTGCCAGCAGCTTAGAACAGGGGGCGGCCTATGGCTACACCTTC. It is translated as CASSLEQGAAYGYTF.

With respect to this clone: One junction end disagrees with the germline gene, perhaps due to a read error. The rearrangement uses TRBV11-1 and TRBJ2-7; 9 bases line up with TRBD2. Germline values: CDR1 SGHAT, CDR2 FQDESV (reference sequence). This CDR3 comprises 15 residues. In DNA form, the CDR3 reads TGTGCCAGCAGCGTAGCGGGGGCCGCGGGCTACGAGCAGTACTTC. Translated, it gives CASSVAGAAGYEQYF. Based on the CDR3 plus reference TRBV11-1 and TRBJ2-7, the full variable domain is EAEVAQSPRYKITEKSQAVAFWCDPISGHATLYWYRQILGQGPELLVQFQDESVVDDSQLPKDRFSAERLKGVDSTLKIQPAELGDSAMYLCASSVAGAAGYEQYFGPGTRLTVT.

This rearrangement joins TRBV6-4 to TRBJ1-4, with TRBD1 matching over 7 bases. The length of the CDR3 is 14 residues. Germline CDR1 is MRHNA and CDR2 is SNTAGT. V dropped 6 bases and J dropped 8; count of bases not matched to a gene: 9. The DNA of the CDR3 is TGTGCCAGCAGCAACGACAGGGAGTACGAAAAACTGTTTTTT. This codes for CASSNDREYEKLFF.

This chain connects TRBV30 to TRBJ2-3, with TRBD2 as a possible D gene (6 bases). V lost 7 bases, J lost 2 bases, and 16 bases lay in between. This CDR3 spans 14 amino acids. The V gene's germline CDR1 is GTSNPN and CDR2 SVGIG (reference sequence). CDR3 in DNA: TGTGCCTCGGACGGAGGGGCGCTCACAGATACGCAGTATTTT. Translated, it gives CASDGGALTDTQYF. The entire variable domain, with the rest obtained from reference TRBV30 and TRBJ2-3, is as follows: SQTIHQWPATLVQPVGSPLSLECTVEGTSNPNLYWYRQAAGRGLQLLFYSVGIGQISSEVPQNLSASRPQDRQFILSSKKLLLSDSGFYLCASDGGALTDTQYFGPGTRLTVL.

The chain recombines TRBV7-3 with TRBJ1-6; TRBD1 is a possible D gene (6 bases). CDR3 length: 13 amino acids. V was trimmed by 5 bases and J by 12 bases, leaving 14 bases between them. The germline CDR1 and CDR2 sequences are SGHTA and FQGTGA. In DNA, the CDR3 is TGTGCCAGCAGCCCCCGACAGGACTTACCCCTCCACTTT. This gives the protein CASSPRQDLPLHF. Full variable domain (rest looked up from reference TRBV7-3 and TRBJ1-6): GAGVSQTPSNKVTEKGKYVELRCDPISGHTALYWYRQSLGQGPEFLIYFQGTGAADDSGLPNDRFFAVRPEGSVSTLKIQRTERGDSAVYLCASSPRQDLPLHFGNGTRLTVT.

The V and J genes are TRBV5-4 and TRBJ1-2; 8 bases are a match to TRBD1. V shed 6 bases, J shed 8 bases, and the junction held 9 bases outside the gene matches. There are 13 residues in the CDR3. CDR1 is SGHNT, CDR2 YYREEE, per germline (reference sequence). The CDR3 coding sequence is TGTGCCAGCACCGCGGACAGGGCTAGGGGCTACACCTTC. It is translated as CASTADRARGYTF.

The rearrangement links TRBV6-5 to TRBJ1-4, with TRBD1 matching over 7 bases. The CDR3 has 15 amino acids. V dropped 0 bases and J dropped 6; count of bases not matched to a gene: 4. CDR1 is MNHEY and CDR2 is SVGAGI in the germline V gene. Written as DNA, the CDR3 is TGTGCCAGCAGTTACTCAGACAGGGATGATGAAAAACTGTTTTTT. Translated, it gives CASSYSDRDDEKLFF.

In its sample, this clone was seen a few times. This chain connects TRBV5-1 to TRBJ2-1; TRBD2 matches 8 bases. CDR3 length: 19 residues. J gave up 6 bases and V 2 bases, and 19 bases lay outside the gene matches. Germline V gene sequence: CDR1 SGHRS, CDR2 YFSETQ. The CDR3 DNA reads as TGCGCCAGCAGCTTAGCCGGGACTAGATCATCGGCGTTCACCAATGAGCAGTTCTTC. Protein sequence: CASSLAGTRSSAFTNEQFF.

The rearrangement joins TRBV2 to TRBJ1-2, with 11 nucleotides matching TRBD1. Losses at the gene ends were 6 bases for V and 8 bases for J; bases not matched to a gene: 5. This CDR3 region has 13 residues. CDR1 and CDR2 (germline): SNHLY, FYNNEI. The CDR3: CASSGQGARGYTF. CDR3 DNA sequence: TGTGCCAGCAGCGGACAGGGGGCGCGAGGCTACACCTTC.

A few counts support this clone. The V gene is TRBV10-3, the J gene TRBJ2-7; 11 nucleotides match TRBD2. The CDR3 spans 15 residues. CDR1 and CDR2 (germline): ENHRY, SYGVKD. Losses at the gene ends were 10 bases for V and 3 bases for J; bases not matched to a gene: 11. The CDR3 is CATKPSGGYFYEQYF. CDR3 in DNA: TGTGCCACCAAGCCTAGCGGGGGGTACTTCTACGAGCAGTACTTC.

The chain couples TRBV12-3 or TRBV12-4 to TRBJ1-1; a possible D gene is TRBD1 (6 bases). With 7 bases removed from V and 12 bases from J, the gap between germline ends came to 18 bases. The CDR3 is 12 residues long. CDR3 region: CASTRGRGATFF. The CDR3 DNA follows: TGTGCCAGCACCCGGGGTCGGGGGGCGACTTTCTTT.

The chain joins TRBV10-2 to TRBJ2-2; D call uncertain. V lost 7 bases and J lost 4, with 4 bases in between. The germline gives CDR1 WSHSY, CDR2 SAAADI. The CDR3 loop spans 11 amino acids. This CDR3 is CASTGTGELFF. In DNA, the CDR3 is TGCGCCAGCACGGGCACCGGGGAGCTGTTTTTT.

This clone was detected a few times. This sequence joins TRBV19 and TRBJ1-5; 7 positions agree with TRBD1. This CDR3 contains 15 residues. Germline V CDR1 and CDR2: LNHDA, SQIVND (reference sequence). Trimming cost V 6 bases and J 6 bases; bases outside gene matches: 11. The chain's CDR3 is CASSTDRRPPQPQHF. CDR3 DNA: TGTGCCAGTAGCACGGACAGGAGGCCCCCTCAGCCCCAGCATTTT. Full variable domain (remainder filled in from reference TRBV19 and TRBJ1-5): DGGITQSPKYLFRKEGQNVTLSCEQNLNHDAMYWYRQDPGQGLRLIYYSQIVNDFQKGDIAEGYSVSREKKESFPLTVTSAQKNPTAFYLCASSTDRRPPQPQHFGDGTRLSIL.

The chain has TRBV19 and TRBJ1-4; 7 bases align to TRBD1. The CDR3 is 15 residues long. Trimming took 4 bases from V and 7 from J; bases not matched to a gene: 9. Per germline, CDR1 LNHDA and CDR2 SQIVND (reference sequence). The CDR3 protein is CASSTEQGTGEKLFF. CDR3 bases: TGTGCCAGTAGTACCGAACAGGGGACGGGTGAAAAACTGTTTTTT. Drawing the rest from reference TRBV19 and TRBJ1-4, the complete variable domain is DGGITQSPKYLFRKEGQNVTLSCEQNLNHDAMYWYRQDPGQGLRLIYYSQIVNDFQKGDIAEGYSVSREKKESFPLTVTSAQKNPTAFYLCASSTEQGTGEKLFFGSGTQLSVL.

This clone was observed a handful of times. The V and J genes are TRBV2 and TRBJ2-2; 8 bases fit TRBD1. CDR1 and CDR2 (germline): SNHLY, FYNNEI. This CDR3 is built from 16 residues. The junction had 9 bases not matched to a gene; V was cut back by 7 bases and J by 2 bases. DNA for the CDR3: TGTGCCAGCAATATACAGGGGGGACAAAACACCGGGGAGCTGTTTTTT. Translated, it gives CASNIQGGQNTGELFF.

Ten or more counts support this clone. The chain recombines TRBV10-2 with TRBJ2-3, with TRBD2 as a possible D gene (5 bases). The CDR3 is made up of 15 amino acids. CDR1 WSHSY and CDR2 SAAADI come from the germline V gene. The V gene lost 0 bases and the J gene lost 6 bases, with 13 bases spanning the gap. CDR3 amino acids: CASSESSGVPDTQYF. The CDR3 bases are TGCGCCAGCAGTGAGTCGAGCGGCGTTCCGGATACGCAGTATTTT.

This chain connects TRBV7-2 to TRBJ2-5; 9 nucleotides match TRBD2. Looked up from germline, CDR1 is SGHTA and CDR2 is FQGNSA. The CDR3 spans 15 residues. The V gene end was trimmed by 5 bases and the J gene end by 4 bases; junction bases not matched to a gene: 8. The CDR3 sequence: CASSPSAGGRETQYF. The CDR3 coding sequence is TGTGCCAGCAGCCCATCGGCGGGGGGGCGAGAGACCCAGTACTTC.

The sample holds a few counts of this clone. The chain employs TRBV7-3 and TRBJ2-1; 7 bases line up with TRBD1. CDR3 length equals 15 residues. Germline V gene lookup returns CDR1 SGHTA and CDR2 FQGTGA. V dropped 2 bases and J dropped 1; count of bases not matched to a gene: 2. As DNA, the CDR3 is TGTGCCAGCAGCTTATCGACAGGGTCCTACAATGAGCAGTTCTTC. It encodes CASSLSTGSYNEQFF.

This clone was counted a few times. The genes are TRBV6-5 and TRBJ1-4, with 8 bases that match TRBD1. V lost 0 bases to trimming and J lost 10 bases; unmatched junction nucleotides: 4. This CDR3 has 14 amino acids. The germline V gene encodes CDR1 MNHEY and CDR2 SVGAGI. CDR3 nucleotides: TGTGCCAGCAGTTACTCAGCAGGGGGCTTAAAACTGTTTTTT. Translation: CASSYSAGGLKLFF.

This clone was seen a single time. The genes are TRBV7-2 and TRBJ2-1; the match to TRBD2 covers 12 bases. The CDR3 spans 15 residues. The J segment lost 8 bases and the V segment lost 5 bases, leaving 7 bases of the junction unmatched. Germline CDR1 reads SGHTA; CDR2 reads FQGNSA. Here the CDR3 reads CASSPETSGGYEQFF. In DNA, the CDR3 is TGTGCCAGCAGCCCCGAGACTAGCGGGGGCTATGAGCAGTTCTTC.

CDR3 DNA: TGTGCCAGCAGCCGGACCGGGACAGGGGGCTACGAGCAGTACTTC. Encoded protein: CASSRTGTGGYEQYF. The chain carries TRBV16 and TRBJ2-7; 11 bases are shared with TRBD1. From germline, CDR1 is KGHSY and CDR2 FQNENV. V lost 4 bases, J lost 3 bases, and 5 bases stayed unmatched. The CDR3 runs to 15 residues.

The rearrangement joins TRBV30 to TRBJ1-6, with 10 positions matching TRBD1. The V segment lost 4 bases and the J segment 9 bases; nucleotides outside the gene matches: 6. This CDR3 is 14 amino acids long. Germline values: CDR1 GTSNPN, CDR2 SVGIG (reference sequence). For the CDR3, the DNA is TGTGCCTGGACTCCGGGACAGGGGTTTTCACCCCTCCACTTT. This codes for CAWTPGQGFSPLHF.